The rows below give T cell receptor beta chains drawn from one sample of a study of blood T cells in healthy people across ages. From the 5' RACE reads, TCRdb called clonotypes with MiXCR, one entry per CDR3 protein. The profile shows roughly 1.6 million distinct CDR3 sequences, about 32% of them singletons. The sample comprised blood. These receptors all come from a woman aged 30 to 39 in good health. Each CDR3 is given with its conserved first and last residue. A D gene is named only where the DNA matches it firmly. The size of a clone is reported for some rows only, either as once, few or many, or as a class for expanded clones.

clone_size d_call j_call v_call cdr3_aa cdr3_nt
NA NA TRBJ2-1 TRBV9 CASSGLARGHSYNEQFF TGTGCCAGCAGCGGGCTAGCGAGAGGCCACTCCTACAATGAGCAGTTCTTC
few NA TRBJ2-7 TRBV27 CASFPSVGTPYEQYF TGTGCCAGCTTCCCCTCAGTGGGGACCCCCTACGAGCAGTACTTC
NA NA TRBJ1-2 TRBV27 CASSLTSTGDYGYTF TGTGCCAGCAGTTTAACCTCGACGGGGGACTATGGCTACACCTTC
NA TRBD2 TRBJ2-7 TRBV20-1 CSARQPTSGSYEQYF TGCAGTGCTAGACAGCCTACTAGCGGCTCCTACGAGCAGTACTTC
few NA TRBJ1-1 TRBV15 CATSRDKRTNTEAFF TGTGCCACCAGCAGAGATAAGAGGACGAACACTGAAGCTTTCTTT
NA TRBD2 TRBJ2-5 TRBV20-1 CSAGSGTSGAETQYF TGCAGTGCGGGTTCCGGGACTAGCGGGGCAGAGACCCAGTACTTC
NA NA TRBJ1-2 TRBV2 CASKKGSDYGYTF TGTGCCAGCAAAAAAGGGTCGGACTATGGCTACACCTTC
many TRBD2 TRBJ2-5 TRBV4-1 CASSRASGGQETQYF TGCGCCAGCAGCCGCGCTAGCGGGGGCCAAGAGACCCAGTACTTC
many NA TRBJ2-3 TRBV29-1 CSVEDEDLRYTDTQYF TGCAGCGTTGAAGATGAGGATTTACGGTACACAGATACGCAGTATTTT
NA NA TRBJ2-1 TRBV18 CASSPPLADYNEQFF TGTGCCAGCTCACCACCGTTAGCGGATTACAATGAGCAGTTCTTC
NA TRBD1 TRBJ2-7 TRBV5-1 CASSLTGANYEQYF TGCGCCAGCAGCCTCACAGGGGCGAATTACGAGCAGTACTTC
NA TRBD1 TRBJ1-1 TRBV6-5 CASSQGQSYTEAFF TGTGCCAGCAGTCAGGGACAGTCATACACTGAAGCTTTCTTT
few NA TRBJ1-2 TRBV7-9 CASSLALGSNYGYTF TGTGCCAGCAGCTTAGCGCTCGGGTCTAACTATGGCTACACCTTC
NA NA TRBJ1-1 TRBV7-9 CASSPGHVNTEAFF TGTGCCAGCAGCCCCGGGCACGTGAACACTGAAGCTTTCTTT
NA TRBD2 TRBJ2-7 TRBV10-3 CAIRGLAGDSYEQYF TGTGCCATCAGAGGACTAGCGGGGGACTCCTACGAGCAGTACTTC
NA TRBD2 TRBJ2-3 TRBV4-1 CASSQDRGAGGLRSADTQYF TGCGCCAGCAGCCAAGATCGAGGAGCGGGGGGTCTTCGGTCCGCAGATACGCAGTATTTT
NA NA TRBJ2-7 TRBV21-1 CASSKERGRDYEQYF TGTGCCAGCAGCAAAGAAAGGGGCCGGGACTACGAGCAGTACTTC
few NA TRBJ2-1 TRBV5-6 CASSLGPGGGLYNEQFF TGTGCCAGCAGCTTGGGCCCTGGAGGGGGGCTCTACAATGAGCAGTTCTTC
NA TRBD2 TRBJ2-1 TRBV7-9 CASSQLAGENNEQFF TGTGCCAGCAGCCAGCTAGCGGGAGAGAACAATGAGCAGTTCTTC
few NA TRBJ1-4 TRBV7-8 CASSLAPRQGREKLFF TGTGCCAGCAGCTTAGCGCCCCGGCAGGGCCGAGAAAAACTGTTTTTT
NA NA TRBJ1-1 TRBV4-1 CASSQVPVGITEAFF TGCGCCAGCAGCCAAGTCCCCGTCGGGATCACTGAAGCTTTCTTT
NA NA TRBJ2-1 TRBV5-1 CASSSGLGLLEQFF TGCGCCAGCAGCTCGGGACTCGGCCTCCTGGAGCAGTTCTTT
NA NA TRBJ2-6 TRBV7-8 CASFKDEGPIWANVLTF TGTGCCAGCTTTAAAGACGAGGGACCGATCTGGGCCAACGTCCTGACTTTC
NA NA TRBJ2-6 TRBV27 CASTWGPGSGANVLTF TGTGCCAGCACATGGGGACCGGGATCTGGGGCCAACGTCCTGACTTTC
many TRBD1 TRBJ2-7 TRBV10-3 CAISRTGPSSYEQYF TGTGCCATCAGTAGGACAGGGCCGAGCTCCTACGAGCAGTACTTC
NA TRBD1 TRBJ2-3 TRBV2 CASRPDRGSDTQYF TGTGCCAGCAGACCTGACAGGGGCTCAGATACGCAGTATTTT
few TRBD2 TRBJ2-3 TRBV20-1 CSARDPHLAASTDTQYF TGCAGTGCTAGAGATCCTCATCTAGCGGCTAGCACAGATACGCAGTATTTT
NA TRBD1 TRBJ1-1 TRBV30 CAWKTGVEAFF TGTGCCTGGAAGACAGGGGTTGAAGCTTTCTTT
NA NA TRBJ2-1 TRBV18 CASSPQGGRYNEQFF TGTGCCAGCTCACCACAGGGGGGGCGGTACAATGAGCAGTTCTTC
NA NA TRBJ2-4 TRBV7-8 CASSTEGVENIQYF TGTGCCAGCAGCACCGAAGGAGTCGAAAACATTCAGTACTTC
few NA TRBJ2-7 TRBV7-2 CASSSLDYPIVYEQYF TGTGCCAGCAGCTCCCTTGACTACCCGATTGTCTACGAGCAGTACTTC
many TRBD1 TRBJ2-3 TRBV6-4 CASSSQGESTDTQYF TGTGCCAGCAGTAGCCAGGGGGAAAGCACAGATACGCAGTATTTT
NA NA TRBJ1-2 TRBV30 CAWSITGPYGYTF TGTGCCTGGAGTATCACAGGGCCGTATGGCTACACCTTC
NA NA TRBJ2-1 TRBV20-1 CSARDRASFNEQFF TGCAGTGCTAGAGATCGGGCTAGCTTCAATGAGCAGTTCTTC
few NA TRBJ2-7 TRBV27 CASSLGLALSYEQYF TGTGCCAGCAGTTTGGGTCTAGCGTTATCCTACGAGCAGTACTTC
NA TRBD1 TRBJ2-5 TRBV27 CAILQGYQETQYF TGTGCCATCCTACAGGGGTACCAAGAGACCCAGTACTTC
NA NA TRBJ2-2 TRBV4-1 CASSQVGDDTGELFF TGCGCCAGCAGCCAAGTGGGGGATGACACCGGGGAGCTGTTTTTT
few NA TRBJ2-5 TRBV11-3 CASSLAASTGTQYF TGTGCCAGCAGCTTAGCGGCCTCAACGGGGACCCAGTACTTC
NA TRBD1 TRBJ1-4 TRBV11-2 CASSPGQGLNEKLFF TGTGCCAGCAGCCCCGGACAGGGACTTAATGAAAAACTGTTTTTT
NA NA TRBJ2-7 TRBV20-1 CSAYRVAYEQYF TGCAGTGCTTACAGGGTAGCCTACGAGCAGTACTTC
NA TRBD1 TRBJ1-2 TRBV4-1 CASSQDQGGMAYGYTF TGCGCCAGCAGCCAAGACCAGGGGGGGATGGCCTATGGCTACACCTTC
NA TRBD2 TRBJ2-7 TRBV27 CASSFPGLAGILSYEQYF TGTGCCAGCAGTTTTCCCGGACTAGCGGGAATACTCTCCTACGAGCAGTACTTC
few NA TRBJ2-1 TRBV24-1 CATSGMRSNEQFF TGTGCCACCAGTGGAATGAGAAGCAATGAGCAGTTCTTC
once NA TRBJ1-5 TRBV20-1 CSARYMGSNQPQHF TGCAGTGCTAGGTATATGGGTAGCAATCAGCCCCAGCATTTT
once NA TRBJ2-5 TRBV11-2 CASSLDQGTQYF TGTGCCAGCAGCTTAGATCAGGGGACCCAGTACTTC
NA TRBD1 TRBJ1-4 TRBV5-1 CASSNYRGTNEKRFF TGCGCCAGCAGCAACTACAGGGGGACTAATGAAAAACGGTTTTTT
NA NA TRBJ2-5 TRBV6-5 CATLGQYQETQYF TGTGCCACCTTAGGGCAGTACCAAGAGACCCAGTACTTC
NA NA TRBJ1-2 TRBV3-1 CASSEMSGYTF TGTGCCAGCAGCGAGATGTCCGGCTACACCTTC
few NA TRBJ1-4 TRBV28 CASRGAGATNEKLFF TGTGCCAGCAGGGGGGCGGGGGCGACTAATGAAAAACTGTTTTTT
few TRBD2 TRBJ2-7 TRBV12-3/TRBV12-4 CASSLGVAGASSYEQYF TGTGCCAGCAGTTTAGGGGTAGCGGGGGCTAGCTCCTACGAGCAGTACTTC
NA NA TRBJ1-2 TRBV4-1 CASSQEIRQLYGYTF TGCGCCAGCAGCCAAGAAATAAGGCAACTCTATGGCTACACCTTC
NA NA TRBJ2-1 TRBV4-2 CASSQDPRGFTYNEQFF TGTGCCAGCAGCCAAGACCCTCGAGGGTTCACCTACAATGAGCAGTTCTTC
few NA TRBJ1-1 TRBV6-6 CASSSGTPTEAFF TGTGCCAGCAGTAGCGGGACACCCACTGAAGCTTTCTTT
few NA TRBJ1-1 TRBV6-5 CASRAGGGTEAFF TGTGCCAGCAGGGCAGGTGGGGGCACTGAAGCTTTCTTT
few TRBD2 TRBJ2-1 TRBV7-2 CASSLRTSGGYNEQFF TGTGCCAGCAGCTTAAGGACTAGCGGGGGGTACAATGAGCAGTTCTTC
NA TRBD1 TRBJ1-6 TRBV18 CASSPQGTVNNSPLHF TGTGCCAGCTCACCTCAAGGGACAGTGAACAATTCACCCCTCCACTTT